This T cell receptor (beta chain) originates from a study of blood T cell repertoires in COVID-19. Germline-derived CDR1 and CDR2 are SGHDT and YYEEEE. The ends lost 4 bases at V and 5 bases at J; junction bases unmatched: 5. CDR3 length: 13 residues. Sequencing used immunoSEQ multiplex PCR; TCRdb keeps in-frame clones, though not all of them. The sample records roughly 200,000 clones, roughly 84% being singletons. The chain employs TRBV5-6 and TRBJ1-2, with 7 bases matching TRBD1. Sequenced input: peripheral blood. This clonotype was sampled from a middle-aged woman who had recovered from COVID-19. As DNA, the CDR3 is TGTGCCAGCAGCGAGACAGGGCTTTATGGCTACACCTTC. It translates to CASSETGLYGYTF.